The rows below give T cell receptor beta chains drawn from one sample of a study of blood T cell repertoires in COVID-19. The repertoire was sequenced with immunoSEQ multiplex PCR; TCRdb's copy has only in-frame clones and lacks some. The sample gives about 140,000 clones, less than 80% of which show up once; approximately 4% is in the top ten. The sequenced sample was peripheral blood. The receptors were gathered from a man in his sixties with acute or convalescent COVID-19. The CDR3 runs from the conserved cysteine through the conserved F or W. The D gene is left open where the match is weak. A clone size is listed for some rows: how often the clone was seen (once, few, many), or a class if it is expanded.

clone_size j_call d_call v_call cdr3_aa cdr3_nt
- TRBJ2-2 TRBD2 TRBV28 CASSRAGGHTGELFF TGTGCCAGCAGTAGAGCGGGAGGACATACCGGGGAGCTGTTTTTT
- TRBJ1-5 TRBD1 TRBV6-5 CASRSGQGNNQPQHF TGTGCCAGCAGGTCGGGACAGGGAAACAATCAGCCCCAGCATTTT
- TRBJ2-1 - TRBV5-1 CASSEMTSGSFYNEQFF TGCGCCAGCAGCGAGATGACTTCCGGGAGCTTCTACAATGAGCAGTTCTTC
- TRBJ2-5 TRBD2 TRBV4-3 CASSQDLLAGGETQYF TGCGCCAGCAGCCAAGATCTACTAGCGGGAGGAGAGACCCAGTACTTC
- TRBJ2-3 - TRBV9 CASRGKLSTDTQYF TGTGCCAGCCGAGGGAAACTAAGCACAGATACGCAGTATTTT
- TRBJ1-5 - TRBV6-1 CASSEGGGSNQPQHF TGTGCCAGCAGTGAAGGGGGGGGTAGCAATCAGCCCCAGCATTTT
- TRBJ1-5 - TRBV28 CASTQGTQPQHF TGTGCCAGCACGCAGGGAACTCAGCCCCAGCATTTT
- TRBJ1-1 TRBD1 TRBV2 CASTVGGNEAFF TGTGCCAGCACGGTAGGGGGCAATGAAGCTTTCTTT
- TRBJ1-6 - TRBV2 CASSADLWSHF TGTGCCAGCAGTGCCGACTTATGGTCCCACTTT
- TRBJ1-3 - TRBV28 CASSGESVGNTIYF TGTGCCAGCAGTGGAGAGAGTGTAGGAAACACCATATATTTT
- TRBJ1-2 - TRBV27 CASSGTGRIPPYGYTF TGTGCCAGCAGCGGTACAGGGCGAATACCCCCCTATGGCTACACCTTC
- TRBJ1-4 - TRBV28 CASSFRVGAEKLFF TGTGCCAGCAGTTTCAGGGTTGGGGCTGAAAAACTGTTTTTT
- TRBJ2-5 - TRBV9 CASSVGLQETQYF TGTGCCAGCAGCGTAGGACTCCAAGAGACCCAGTACTTC
- TRBJ2-7 - TRBV7-9 CASSLSATYEQYF TGTGCCAGCAGCTTATCCGCTACCTACGAGCAGTACTTC
- TRBJ1-4 - TRBV7-2 CASSTRGNEKLFF TGTGCCAGCAGCACCCGGGGAAATGAAAAACTGTTTTTT
- TRBJ2-3 TRBD2 TRBV7-9 CASSSEAGGTQYF TGTGCCAGCAGCTCCGAGGCGGGAGGTACGCAGTATTTT
- TRBJ1-2 TRBD1 TRBV4-3 CASSQEAGGYGYTF TGCGCCAGCAGCCAAGAGGCAGGGGGCTATGGCTACACCTTC
few TRBJ1-2 - TRBV6-5 CASSIDRSYGYTF TGTGCCAGCAGTATTGACAGGTCCTATGGCTACACCTTC
- TRBJ2-1 TRBD2 TRBV9 CASSVAGASYNEQFF TGTGCCAGCAGCGTCGCGGGAGCTTCCTACAATGAGCAGTTCTTC
once TRBJ2-7 - TRBV10-3 CATLPYYEQYF TGTGCCACTCTCCCTTACTACGAGCAGTACTTC
- TRBJ2-1 TRBD2 TRBV7-6 CASSLQRGRYNEQFF TGTGCCAGCAGCTTACAGCGGGGTCGCTACAATGAGCAGTTCTTC
- TRBJ1-1 TRBD1 TRBV10-1 CASRVGQVNTEAFF TGCGCCAGTCGAGTCGGACAGGTGAACACTGAAGCTTTCTTT
few TRBJ2-5 TRBD2 TRBV3-1/TRBV3-2 CASSGGLAGGQETQYF TGTGCCAGCAGCGGCGGACTAGCGGGAGGGCAGGAGACCCAGTACTTC
- TRBJ1-4 - TRBV7-6 CASSLGHGGSEKLFF TGTGCCAGCAGCCTAGGACATGGAGGGAGTGAAAAACTGTTTTTT
many TRBJ1-6 TRBD1 TRBV27 CASSFGTGLNSPLHF TGTGCCAGCAGTTTCGGGACAGGGTTGAATTCACCCCTCCACTTT
- TRBJ1-6 TRBD1 TRBV28 CASFPGQGNSPLHF TGTGCCAGCTTCCCGGGACAGGGGAATTCACCCCTCCACTTT
- TRBJ2-1 - TRBV7-2 CASSLDSSSYNEQFF TGTGCCAGCAGCCTCGACTCTAGCTCCTACAATGAGCAGTTCTTC
- TRBJ1-5 TRBD1 TRBV7-8 CASRQGASNQPQHF TGTGCCAGCAGACAGGGGGCCAGCAATCAGCCCCAGCATTTT
- TRBJ1-1 TRBD1 TRBV29-1 CSVRGTGGALRMNTEAFF TGCAGCGTTAGGGGGACAGGGGGCGCGTTGAGGATGAACACTGAAGCTTTCTTT
- TRBJ2-3 TRBD1 TRBV4-1 CASSQGQGLGDTQYF TGCGCCAGCAGCCAAGGACAGGGGCTTGGAGATACGCAGTATTTT
- TRBJ2-6 TRBD1 TRBV18 CASSPRAGGSGANVLTF TGTGCCAGCTCACCCCGGGCAGGGGGCTCTGGGGCCAACGTCCTGACTTTC
- TRBJ2-5 - TRBV6-5 CAILRQLGETQYF TGTGCCATCCTCCGACAGTTGGGTGAGACCCAGTACTTC
- TRBJ2-7 - TRBV9 CASSSHLASYEQYF TGTGCCAGCAGCTCCCACCTAGCCAGCTACGAGCAGTACTTC
- TRBJ2-3 TRBD2 TRBV6-2/TRBV6-3 CASSYGGSPDTQYF TGTGCCAGCAGTTACGGCGGGAGCCCCGATACGCAGTATTTT
- TRBJ1-4 TRBD1 TRBV3-1/TRBV3-2 CASSQVTGGSEKLFF TGTGCCAGCAGCCAAGTTACAGGGGGGTCTGAAAAACTGTTTTTT
- TRBJ2-1 - TRBV7-9 CASSPSFAYNEQFF TGTGCCAGCAGCCCCTCGTTTGCCTACAATGAGCAGTTCTTC
- TRBJ1-4 TRBD1 TRBV27 CASSLRGGDRGPRFNEKLFF TGTGCCAGCAGTTTGCGAGGCGGGGACAGGGGGCCCCGATTCAATGAAAAACTGTTTTTT
once TRBJ2-3 - TRBV10-3 CAIASSVADTQYF TGTGCCATCGCCTCTAGCGTCGCCGATACGCAGTATTTT
- TRBJ2-1 - TRBV11-1 CASSFGESSYNEQFF TGTGCCAGCAGCTTCGGGGAAAGCTCCTACAATGAGCAGTTCTTC
once TRBJ1-1 TRBD1 TRBV2 CASSGADRGRNTEAFF TGTGCCAGCAGTGGGGCGGACAGGGGGCGCAACACTGAAGCTTTCTTT